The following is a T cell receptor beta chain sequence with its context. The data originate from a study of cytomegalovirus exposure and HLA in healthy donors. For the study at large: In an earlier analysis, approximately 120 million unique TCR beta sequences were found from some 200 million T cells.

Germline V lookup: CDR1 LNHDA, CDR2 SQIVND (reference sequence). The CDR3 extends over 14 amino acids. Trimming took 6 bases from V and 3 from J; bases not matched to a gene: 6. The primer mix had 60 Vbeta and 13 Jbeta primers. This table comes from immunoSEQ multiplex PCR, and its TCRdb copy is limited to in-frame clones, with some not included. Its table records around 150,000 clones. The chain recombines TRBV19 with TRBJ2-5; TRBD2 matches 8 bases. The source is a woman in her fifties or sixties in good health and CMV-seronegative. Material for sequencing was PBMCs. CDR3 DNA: TGTGCCAGTAGCCCGGAACTAGCGGAAGAGACCCAGTACTTC. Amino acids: CASSPELAEETQYF.